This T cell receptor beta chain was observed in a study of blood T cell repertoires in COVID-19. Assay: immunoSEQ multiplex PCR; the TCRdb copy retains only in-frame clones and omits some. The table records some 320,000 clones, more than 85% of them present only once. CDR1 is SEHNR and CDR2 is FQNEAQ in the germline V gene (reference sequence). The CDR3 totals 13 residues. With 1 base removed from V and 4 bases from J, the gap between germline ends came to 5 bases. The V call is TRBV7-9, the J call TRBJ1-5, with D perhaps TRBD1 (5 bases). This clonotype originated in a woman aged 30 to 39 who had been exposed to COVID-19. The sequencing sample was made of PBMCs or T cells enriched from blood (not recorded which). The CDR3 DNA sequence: TGTGCCAGCAGCTTAGACAGGAATCAGCCCCAGCATTTT. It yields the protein CASSLDRNQPQHF.